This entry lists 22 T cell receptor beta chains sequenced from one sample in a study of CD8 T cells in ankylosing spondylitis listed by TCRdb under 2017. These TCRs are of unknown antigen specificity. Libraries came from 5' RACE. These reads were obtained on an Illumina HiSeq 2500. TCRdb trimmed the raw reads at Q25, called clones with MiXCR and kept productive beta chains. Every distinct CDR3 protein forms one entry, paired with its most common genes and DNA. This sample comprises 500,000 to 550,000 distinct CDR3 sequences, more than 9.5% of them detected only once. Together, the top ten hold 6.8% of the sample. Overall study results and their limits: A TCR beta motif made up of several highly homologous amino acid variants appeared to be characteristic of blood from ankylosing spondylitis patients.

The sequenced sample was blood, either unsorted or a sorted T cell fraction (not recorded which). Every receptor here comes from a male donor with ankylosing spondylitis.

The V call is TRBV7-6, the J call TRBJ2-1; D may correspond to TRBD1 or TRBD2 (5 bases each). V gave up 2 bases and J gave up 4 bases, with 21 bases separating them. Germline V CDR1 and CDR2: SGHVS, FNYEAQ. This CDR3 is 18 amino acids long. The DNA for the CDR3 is TGTGCCAGCAGCTTAAATATTCCCGGGACCCTAATTTACAATGAGCAGTTCTTC. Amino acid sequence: CASSLNIPGTLIYNEQFF. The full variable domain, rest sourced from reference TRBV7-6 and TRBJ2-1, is GAGVSQSPRYKVTKRGQDVALRCDPISGHVSLYWYRQALGQGPEFLTYFNYEAQQDKSGLPNDRFSAERPEGSISTLTIQRTEQRDSAMYRCASSLNIPGTLIYNEQFFGPGTRLTVL.

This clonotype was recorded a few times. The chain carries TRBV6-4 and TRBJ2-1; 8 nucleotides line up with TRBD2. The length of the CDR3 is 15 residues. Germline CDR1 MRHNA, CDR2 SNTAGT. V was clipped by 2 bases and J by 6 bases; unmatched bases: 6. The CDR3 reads CASSDEAGAGNEQFF. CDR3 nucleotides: TGTGCCAGCAGTGACGAAGCGGGAGCAGGCAATGAGCAGTTCTTC.

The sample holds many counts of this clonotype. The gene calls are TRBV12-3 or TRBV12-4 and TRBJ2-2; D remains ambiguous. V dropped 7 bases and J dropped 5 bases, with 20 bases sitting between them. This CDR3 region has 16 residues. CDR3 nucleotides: TGTGCCAGCACCTTGAGTTTGGCAACGAGGACCGGGGAGCTGTTTTTT. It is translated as CASTLSLATRTGELFF.

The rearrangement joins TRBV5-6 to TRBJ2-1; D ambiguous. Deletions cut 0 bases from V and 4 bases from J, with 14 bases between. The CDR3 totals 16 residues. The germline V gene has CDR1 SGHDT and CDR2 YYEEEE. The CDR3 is CASSLEVSTRYNEQFF. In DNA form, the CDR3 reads TGTGCCAGCAGCTTGGAGGTATCCACTCGATACAATGAGCAGTTCTTC. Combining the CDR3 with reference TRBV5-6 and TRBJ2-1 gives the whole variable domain DAGVTQSPTHLIKTRGQQVTLRCSPKSGHDTVSWYQQALGQGPQFIFQYYEEEERQRGNFPDRFSGHQFPNYSSELNVNALLLGDSALYLCASSLEVSTRYNEQFFGPGTRLTVL.

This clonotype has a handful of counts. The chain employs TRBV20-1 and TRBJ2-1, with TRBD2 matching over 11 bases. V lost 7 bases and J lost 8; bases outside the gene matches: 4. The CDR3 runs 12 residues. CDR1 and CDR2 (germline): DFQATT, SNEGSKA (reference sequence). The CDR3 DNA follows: TGCAGTGTGACTAGCGGGATCGATGAGCAGTTCTTC. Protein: CSVTSGIDEQFF.

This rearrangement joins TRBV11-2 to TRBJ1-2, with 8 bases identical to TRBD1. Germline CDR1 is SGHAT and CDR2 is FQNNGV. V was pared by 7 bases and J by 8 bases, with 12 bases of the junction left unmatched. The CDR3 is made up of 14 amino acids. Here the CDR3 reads CASNPAGGAWGYTF. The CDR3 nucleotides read TGTGCCAGCAACCCGGCAGGGGGCGCGTGGGGCTACACCTTC.

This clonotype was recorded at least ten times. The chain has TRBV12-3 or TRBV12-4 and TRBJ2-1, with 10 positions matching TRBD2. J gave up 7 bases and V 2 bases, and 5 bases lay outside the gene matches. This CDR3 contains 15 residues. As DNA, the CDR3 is TGTGCCAGCAGTTTACTAGCGGGAGAGATGAATGAGCAGTTCTTC. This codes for CASSLLAGEMNEQFF.

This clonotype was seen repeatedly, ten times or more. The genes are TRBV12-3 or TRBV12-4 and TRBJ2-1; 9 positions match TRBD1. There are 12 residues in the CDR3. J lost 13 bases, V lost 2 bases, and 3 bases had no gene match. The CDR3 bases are TGTGCCAGCAGTTTAACAGGGGGCGCACAGTTCTTC. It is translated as CASSLTGGAQFF.

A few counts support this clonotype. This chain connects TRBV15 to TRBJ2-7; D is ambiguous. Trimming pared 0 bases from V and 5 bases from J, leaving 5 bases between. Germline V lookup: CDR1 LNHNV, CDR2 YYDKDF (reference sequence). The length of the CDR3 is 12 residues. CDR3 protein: CATSRDWNEQYV. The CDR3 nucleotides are TGTGCCACCAGCAGAGATTGGAACGAGCAGTACGTC.

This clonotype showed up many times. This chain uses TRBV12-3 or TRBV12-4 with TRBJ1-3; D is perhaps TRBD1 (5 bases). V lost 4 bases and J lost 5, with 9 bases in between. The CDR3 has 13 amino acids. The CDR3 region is CASSWGERNTIYF. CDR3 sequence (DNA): TGTGCCAGCAGTTGGGGGGAAAGAAACACCATATATTTT.

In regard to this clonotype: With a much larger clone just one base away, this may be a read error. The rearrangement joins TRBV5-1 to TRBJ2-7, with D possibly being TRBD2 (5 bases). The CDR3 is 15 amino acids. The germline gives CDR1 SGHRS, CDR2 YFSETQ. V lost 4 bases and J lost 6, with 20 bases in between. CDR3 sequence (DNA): TGCGCCAGCAGCCCGGGGAGCTCTCTACTTTGCGAGCAGTACTTC. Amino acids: CASSPGSSLLCEQYF.

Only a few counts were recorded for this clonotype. DNA for the CDR3: TGTGCCACCAGCAGAGAACAGGAATACAATCAGCCCCAGCATTTT. The encoded protein is CATSREQEYNQPQHF. The J gene is TRBJ1-5, the V gene TRBV15, with D perhaps matching TRBD1 (5 bases). In germline, CDR1 is LNHNV, CDR2 YYDKDF (reference sequence). The CDR3 consists of 15 residues. The V gene lost 0 bases and the J gene lost 3 bases, with 9 bases spanning the gap.

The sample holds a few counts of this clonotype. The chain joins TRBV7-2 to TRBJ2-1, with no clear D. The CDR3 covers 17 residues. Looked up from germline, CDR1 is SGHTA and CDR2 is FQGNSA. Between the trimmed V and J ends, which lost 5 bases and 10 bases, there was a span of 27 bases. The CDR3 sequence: CASSPQALTGRAVEQFF. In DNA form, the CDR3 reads TGTGCCAGCAGCCCACAAGCTCTTACCGGCCGGGCCGTAGAGCAGTTCTTC.

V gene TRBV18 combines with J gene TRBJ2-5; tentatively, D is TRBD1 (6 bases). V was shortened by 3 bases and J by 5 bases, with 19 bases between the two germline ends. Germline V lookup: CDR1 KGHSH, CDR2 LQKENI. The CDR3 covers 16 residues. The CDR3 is CASSPQTGYVKETQYF. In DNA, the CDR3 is TGTGCCAGCTCACCTCAGACAGGCTACGTGAAGGAGACCCAGTACTTC.

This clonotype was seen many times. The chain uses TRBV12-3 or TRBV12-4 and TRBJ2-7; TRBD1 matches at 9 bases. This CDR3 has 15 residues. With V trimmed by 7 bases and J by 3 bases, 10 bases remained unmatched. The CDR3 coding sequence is TGTGCCAGCACCCCCGGGACAGGGATCGGCTACGAGCAGTACTTC. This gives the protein CASTPGTGIGYEQYF.

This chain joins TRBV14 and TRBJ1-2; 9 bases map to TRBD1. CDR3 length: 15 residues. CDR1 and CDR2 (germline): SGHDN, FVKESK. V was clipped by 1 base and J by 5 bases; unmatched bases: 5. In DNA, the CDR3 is TGTGCCAGCAGCCAAGCCGGGACAGGGACTTATGGCTACACCTTC. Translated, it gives CASSQAGTGTYGYTF. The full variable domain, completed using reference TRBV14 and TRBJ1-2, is EAGVTQFPSHSVIEKGQTVTLRCDPISGHDNLYWYRRVMGKEIKFLLHFVKESKQDESGMPNNRFLAERTGGTYSTLKVQPAELEDSGVYFCASSQAGTGTYGYTFGSGTRLTVV.

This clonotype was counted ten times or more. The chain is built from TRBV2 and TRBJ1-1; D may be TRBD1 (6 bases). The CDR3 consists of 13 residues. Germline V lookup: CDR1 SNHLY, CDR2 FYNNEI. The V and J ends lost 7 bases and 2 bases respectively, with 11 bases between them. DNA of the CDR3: TGTGCCAGCATTATCAGGGGAAACACTGAAGCTTTCTTT. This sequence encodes CASIIRGNTEAFF.

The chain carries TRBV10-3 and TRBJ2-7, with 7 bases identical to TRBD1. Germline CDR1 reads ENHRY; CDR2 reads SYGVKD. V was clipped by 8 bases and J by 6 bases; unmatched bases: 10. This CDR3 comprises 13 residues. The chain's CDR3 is CAIGRDRISEQYV. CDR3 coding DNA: TGTGCCATCGGACGGGACAGAATAAGCGAGCAGTACGTC.

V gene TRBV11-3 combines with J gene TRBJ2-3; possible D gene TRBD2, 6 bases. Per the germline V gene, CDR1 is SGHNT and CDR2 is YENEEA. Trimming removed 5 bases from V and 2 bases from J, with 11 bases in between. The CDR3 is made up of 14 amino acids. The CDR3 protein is CASSQTRHTDTQYF. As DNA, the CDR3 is TGTGCCAGCAGCCAGACTAGGCACACAGATACGCAGTATTTT.

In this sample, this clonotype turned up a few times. The CDR3 protein is CASRDFGGRGGELFF. The CDR3 DNA follows: TGTGCCAGCAGGGACTTTGGCGGGAGAGGCGGGGAGCTGTTTTTT. The chain joins TRBV12-3 or TRBV12-4 to TRBJ2-2; 7 bases are shared with TRBD2. V shed 6 bases, J shed 7 bases, and the junction held 11 bases outside the gene matches. The CDR3 runs to 15 residues.

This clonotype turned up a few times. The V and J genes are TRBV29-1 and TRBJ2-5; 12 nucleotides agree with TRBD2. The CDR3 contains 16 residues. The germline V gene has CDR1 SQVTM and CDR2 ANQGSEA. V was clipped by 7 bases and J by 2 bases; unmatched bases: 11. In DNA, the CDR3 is TGCAGCGCAGTGCCCCTAGCGGGAGGGCTGCAAGAGACCCAGTACTTC. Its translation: CSAVPLAGGLQETQYF.

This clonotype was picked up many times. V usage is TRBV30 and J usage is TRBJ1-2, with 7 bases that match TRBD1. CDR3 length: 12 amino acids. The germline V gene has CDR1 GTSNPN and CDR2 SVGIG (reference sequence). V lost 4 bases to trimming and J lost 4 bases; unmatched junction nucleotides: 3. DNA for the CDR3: TGTGCCTGGATCTCAGGGGGCTATGGCTACACCTTC. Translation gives CAWISGGYGYTF.